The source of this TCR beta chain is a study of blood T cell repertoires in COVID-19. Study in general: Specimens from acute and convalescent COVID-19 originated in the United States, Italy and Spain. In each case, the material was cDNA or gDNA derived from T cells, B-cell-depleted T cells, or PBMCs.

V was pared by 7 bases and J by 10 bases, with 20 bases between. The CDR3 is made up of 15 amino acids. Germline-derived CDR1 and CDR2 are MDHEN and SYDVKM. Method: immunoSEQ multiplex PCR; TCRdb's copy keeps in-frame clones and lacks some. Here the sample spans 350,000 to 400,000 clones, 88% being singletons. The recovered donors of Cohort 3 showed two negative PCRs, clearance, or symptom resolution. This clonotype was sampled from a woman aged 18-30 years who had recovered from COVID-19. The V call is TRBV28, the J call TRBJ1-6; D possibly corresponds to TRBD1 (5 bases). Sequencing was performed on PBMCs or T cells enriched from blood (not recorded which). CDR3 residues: CASITGDSLTSPLHF. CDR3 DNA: TGTGCCAGCATCACAGGCGACAGTTTAACCTCACCCCTCCACTTT.